This TCR beta chain was sequenced for a study of T cell repertoires in cytomegalovirus infection. Overall study context: In public TCR beta signatures, there were indications of both CMV infection and matching HLA type. Broader study findings: HLA-C-restricted CMV clonotypes gave the most frequent clonotype in two of eight donors. Cumulated frequencies of public TCR beta families served to identify carriers of CMV plus the relevant HLA.

Ten or more counts support this clonotype. Its cognate antigen is unknown. Each CDR3 protein is one row after TCRdb ran MiXCR on the reads. Of under 95,000 distinct CDR3 sequences listed, 4% were seen once; the top ten hold roughly a fifth. The CDR3 spans 16 residues. Germline values: CDR1 SGHRS, CDR2 YFSETQ. Unmatched junction bases numbered 11, after V lost 3 bases and J lost 6 bases. Sequenced input: PBMCs. The sequence derives from a human donor in good health (CMV status not recorded). Some clones in this sample may be carry-over from other donors' samples. The chain couples TRBV5-1 to TRBJ2-3; 9 bases agree with TRBD1. The CDR3 DNA is TGCGCCAGCAGCTCCTGGGGACAGGGAGCATGGGATACGCAGTATTTT. This sequence encodes CASSSWGQGAWDTQYF.